These T cell receptor beta chains were read from a single sample in a study of T-cell reconstitution after alpha-beta-depleted transplantation in children. TCRdb ran MiXCR on the PCR reads and lists one entry per CDR3 protein. The sample records nearly 550,000 distinct CDR3 sequences, about a sixth being singletons. This material consisted of PBMCs from the stem cell graft donor, taken from the stem cell graft. The receptors come from a human donor who donated a stem cell graft to a child with acute lymphoblastic leukemia. CDR3s include the opening cysteine and the closing phenylalanine or tryptophan. A D gene is named only where the DNA matches it firmly. Clone size is given for some rows only: seen once, a few or many times, or a class if the clone is expanded.

d_call	j_call	v_call	clone_size	cdr3_nt	cdr3_aa
-	TRBJ2-3	TRBV7-8	-	TGTGCCAGCAGCATAATGGGTAGGACAGATACGCAGTATTTT	CASSIMGRTDTQYF
-	TRBJ1-2	TRBV7-8	-	TGTGCCAGCAGCTTAGCGCATTTGGTGGCAGTCGGGGAGGGGTATGGCTACACCTTC	CASSLAHLVAVGEGYGYTF
-	TRBJ1-2	TRBV7-9	-	TGTGCCAGCAGCTTAGAGGCAGGGGCCAGCTATGGCTACACCTTC	CASSLEAGASYGYTF
-	TRBJ2-7	TRBV2	-	TGTGCCAGCAGCCTGGCCGGGAGCATCGGGGAGCAGTACTTC	CASSLAGSIGEQYF
TRBD1	TRBJ2-5	TRBV2	-	TGTGCCAGCAGTGAAAAGGGAGGGACAGGGTCACGGGGGACCCAGTACTTC	CASSEKGGTGSRGTQYF
-	TRBJ1-1	TRBV29-1	few	TGCAGCGTTGAAGGATCCGGTGGCACTGAAGCTTTCTTT	CSVEGSGGTEAFF
-	TRBJ2-5	TRBV29-1	many	TGCAGCGTTGTATGGAGTAGCGAGACCCAGTACTTC	CSVVWSSETQYF
-	TRBJ2-6	TRBV20-1	many	TGCAGTGCTAGAGATCTGGGGGCCAACGTCCTGACTTTC	CSARDLGANVLTF
-	TRBJ1-2	TRBV27	many	TGTGCCAGCAGTGTGGACGGTAACTATGGCTACACCTTC	CASSVDGNYGYTF
-	TRBJ1-4	TRBV6-5	-	TGTGCCAGCAGTTTAGGACGATGGGACGAAAAACTGTTTTTT	CASSLGRWDEKLFF
TRBD1	TRBJ1-1	TRBV7-9	-	TGTGCCAGCAGCCCGCTTCGGACAGGGGAAGGCACTGAAGCTTTCTTT	CASSPLRTGEGTEAFF
-	TRBJ1-1	TRBV6-6	-	TGTGCCAGCAGTTCGTACATGGCCCCCGGAGCTTTCTTT	CASSSYMAPGAFF
-	TRBJ1-5	TRBV28	few	TGTGCCAGCAGTGACCCGGGACTCAATCAGCCCCAGCATTTT	CASSDPGLNQPQHF
-	TRBJ2-1	TRBV27	few	TGTGCCAGCAGTTTTGAGGCCACCTACAATGAGCAGTTCTTC	CASSFEATYNEQFF
-	TRBJ1-1	TRBV5-1	-	TGCGCCAGCTCCCGTTGGACAGAGAACACTGAAGCTTTCTTT	CASSRWTENTEAFF
TRBD1	TRBJ1-1	TRBV15	-	TGTGCCACCAGCAGAACAGACAGGGCTGAAGCTTTCTTT	CATSRTDRAEAFF
TRBD2	TRBJ2-1	TRBV20-1	few	TGCAGTGCTAGAGGAAATAGCGGGAGGCCCAATGAGCAGTTCTTC	CSARGNSGRPNEQFF
-	TRBJ2-7	TRBV9	many	TGTGCCAGCAGCGTGGGCGGTACCTACGAGCAGTACTTC	CASSVGGTYEQYF
-	TRBJ1-2	TRBV20-1	-	TGCAGTGCTCTGGTGTCAGGGGATTTGGATGGCTACACCTTC	CSALVSGDLDGYTF
TRBD2	TRBJ2-5	TRBV12-3/TRBV12-4	-	TGTGCCAGCAGCCGACTAGCGGGAGATTCTGGAGAGACCCAGTACTTC	CASSRLAGDSGETQYF
-	TRBJ2-7	TRBV19	few	TGTGCCAGTAGCCAGGGAGTATACGAGCAGTACTTC	CASSQGVYEQYF
TRBD2	TRBJ2-7	TRBV5-4	-	TGTGCCAGCAGCAAGGCCGGGACTACGCACTTGCAGTACTTC	CASSKAGTTHLQYF
-	TRBJ1-1	TRBV12-3/TRBV12-4	-	TGTGCCAGCAGCAACGTTTATAAGGCGTCGAACACTGAAGCTTTCTTT	CASSNVYKASNTEAFF
-	TRBJ1-5	TRBV30	few	TGTGCCTGGAGTTGGGACAGCAATCAGCCCCAGCATTTT	CAWSWDSNQPQHF
-	TRBJ1-1	TRBV7-9	-	TGTGCCACCTTCATCCACGCGGGCGCGGGACCTGAAGCTTTCTTT	CATFIHAGAGPEAFF
TRBD2	TRBJ2-1	TRBV20-1	few	TGCAGTGCTAGACGTTCTAGCGGTCTGGATGAGCAGTTCTTC	CSARRSSGLDEQFF
-	TRBJ1-5	TRBV12-3/TRBV12-4	few	TGTGCCAGCAGCCCTGGGAGGGGTGGCGGGCAGCCCCAGCATTTT	CASSPGRGGGQPQHF
-	TRBJ1-5	TRBV12-3/TRBV12-4	many	TGTGCCAGCAGTTTAGAGAATCAGCCCCAGCATTTT	CASSLENQPQHF
-	TRBJ1-3	TRBV18	-	TGTGCCAGCTCAGCACAACCCCCCGAGGGCGGAAACACCATATATTTT	CASSAQPPEGGNTIYF
TRBD2	TRBJ2-7	TRBV20-1	few	TGCAGTGCTTCCGATATGACTAGCGGGAGGACCGTCTACGAGCAGTACTTC	CSASDMTSGRTVYEQYF
-	TRBJ1-2	TRBV27	-	TGTGCCAGCAGTTTACGGGGGCAAGGCTATGGCTACACCTTC	CASSLRGQGYGYTF
TRBD1	TRBJ2-7	TRBV7-9	-	TGTGCCAGCAGCTCCAGGGTCCGGGACAGGGTTTCCCACGAGCAGTACTTC	CASSSRVRDRVSHEQYF
TRBD2	TRBJ2-1	TRBV30	few	TGTGCCTGGAGTCCGGGAGGGCCGTACGATGAGCAGTTCTTC	CAWSPGGPYDEQFF
-	TRBJ2-1	TRBV5-1	few	TGCGCCAGCAGCTTGGAGGGGTTAAGGTCCTACAATGAGCAGTTCTTC	CASSLEGLRSYNEQFF
-	TRBJ1-1	TRBV12-3/TRBV12-4	-	TGTGCCAGCAACACAGGAGGGGTGGGCACTGAAGCTTTCTTT	CASNTGGVGTEAFF
TRBD2	TRBJ2-1	TRBV14	few	TGTGCCAGCAGCCCTGGGATAGCGGGCTACAATGAGCAGTTCTTC	CASSPGIAGYNEQFF
-	TRBJ2-7	TRBV3-1	-	TGTGCCAGCAGCCACACTACAGGGCCGGGCGAGCAGTACTTC	CASSHTTGPGEQYF
TRBD1	TRBJ1-2	TRBV5-1	few	TGCGCCAGCAGCTTGGAGGGGCAGGGGGCTAATGGCTACACCTTC	CASSLEGQGANGYTF
-	TRBJ2-1	TRBV27	few	TGTGCCAGCAGTTTTACTCAGTGGCATGAGCAGTTCTTC	CASSFTQWHEQFF
TRBD1	TRBJ2-2	TRBV9	many	TGTGCCAGCAGCGCGGGACAGGGTTTTCCGAACACCGGGGAGCTGTTTTTT	CASSAGQGFPNTGELFF
TRBD1	TRBJ2-1	TRBV4-1	-	TGCGCCAGCAGTCGGACAGGGATCAATGAGCAGTTCTTC	CASSRTGINEQFF
-	TRBJ2-1	TRBV29-1	-	TGCAGCGTTGAGGTAGCGGCAGACAATGAGCAGTTCTTC	CSVEVAADNEQFF
-	TRBJ2-1	TRBV11-3	few	TGTGCCAGCAGCTTAGATGGGTCCGACTACAATGAGCAGTTCTTC	CASSLDGSDYNEQFF
-	TRBJ2-2	TRBV24-1	-	TGTGCCACCAGTGATCCACCCACCGGGGAGCTGTTTTTT	CATSDPPTGELFF